The clone carrying this T cell receptor beta chain was picked up a small number of times. No antigen is known for it. Every donor provided roughly 10 milliliters of peripheral blood. Isolation of PBMCs gave at least 7 million cells per sample. The sample is drawn from a study of blood T cells in healthy people across ages. With a J-beta primer mix and a sample-barcoded 5' primer, a second PCR ran 7 to 11 cycles. CDR3-containing paired-end reads numbering at least 2.5 million came from each sample. MiXCR, applied by TCRdb to the 5' RACE reads, yields one record per CDR3 protein. The sample lists about 640,000 distinct CDR3 sequences, approximately 59% seen once, with 35% to 40% in the top ten. CDR1 and CDR2 from the germline V gene are SGHRS and YFSETQ. Trimming removed 5 bases at V and 0 bases at J, with 10 bases between. CDR3 length: 14 amino acids. Study-level findings and limits: Among T cells, TCR beta diversity per million cells dropped roughly linearly as age rose.

This chain links TRBV5-1 with TRBJ2-3, with D unclear. This TCR was recovered from a man between 60 and 75 years old in good health. What was sequenced was blood. CDR3 sequence: CASSSSPSTDTQYF. CDR3 in DNA: TGCGCCAGCAGTTCCAGCCCTAGCACAGATACGCAGTATTTT. The full variable domain, with the rest looked up from reference TRBV5-1 and TRBJ2-3, is KAGVTQTPRYLIKTRGQQVTLSCSPISGHRSVSWYQQTPGQGLQFLFEYFSETQRNKGNFPGRFSGRQFSNSRSEMNVSTLELGDSALYLCASSSSPSTDTQYFGPGTRLTVL.